The 29 T cell receptor beta chains given below trace back to one sample, sequenced in a study of shared clonotypes between healthy human individuals. Sequenced by immunoSEQ multiplex PCR; TCRdb stores in-frame clones only, minus some. The data show 490,000 or so clones, 65% to 80% seen once. Sequenced sample: PBMCs. The receptors were gathered from a woman aged 40 to 50 in good health. Some clones in this sample may be carry-over from other donors' samples.

The chain employs TRBV4-1 and TRBJ2-2; 10 nucleotides line up with TRBD1. Germline V gives CDR1 MGHRA, CDR2 YSYEKL. V lost 2 bases and J lost 1; bases outside the gene matches: 13. The CDR3 contains 20 residues. The DNA for the CDR3 is TGCGCCAGCAGCCAACCACCGATCCGGGACAGGGGACAGAACACCGGGGAGCTGTTTTTT. This encodes CASSQPPIRDRGQNTGELFF.

With regard to this clone: An end of the junction does not agree with germline; a read error may underlie this. V gene TRBV5-5 combines with J gene TRBJ2-7; a possible D gene is TRBD2 (6 bases). Germline-derived CDR1 and CDR2 are SGHKS and YYEKEE (reference sequence). This CDR3 comprises 14 residues. The CDR3 protein is CASSQFAGPYEQYF. CDR3 nucleotides: TGCGCCAGCAGCCAATTTGCGGGGCCCTACGAGCAGTACTTC.

This chain joins TRBV6-1 and TRBJ1-1; D uncertain. The CDR3 extends over 13 amino acids. Germline V gene data show CDR1 as MNHNS and CDR2 as SASEGT. Trimming left V 3 bases short and J 0 bases short, with 5 bases between. The CDR3 loop is CASSESLNTEAFF. The CDR3 nucleotides read TGTGCCAGCAGTGAGTCGCTGAACACTGAAGCTTTCTTT.

The gene calls are TRBV19 and TRBJ1-2; 8 nucleotides match TRBD1. Per germline, CDR1 LNHDA and CDR2 SQIVND (reference sequence). Trimming removed 5 bases from V and 4 bases from J; junction bases left unmatched: 15. There are 17 residues in the CDR3. The CDR3 loop is CASSSSTGVTTSYGYTF. CDR3 nucleotides: TGTGCCAGTAGTTCTTCGACAGGGGTAACAACTTCCTATGGCTACACCTTC.

CDR3 nucleotides: TGTGCCAGCAGTTCCCCCCGGGGGGCGCGACAAGAGACCCAGTACTTC. This translates into CASSSPRGARQETQYF. This chain connects TRBV28 to TRBJ2-5; D may be TRBD2 (7 bases). Trimming removed 4 bases from V and 2 bases from J, with 17 bases in between. Germline CDR1 MDHEN, CDR2 SYDVKM. This CDR3 has 16 residues.

The chain recombines TRBV2 with TRBJ2-5, with 7 bases that match TRBD1. Germline CDR1 SNHLY, CDR2 FYNNEI. This CDR3 is built from 15 residues. The V and J ends lost 3 bases and 4 bases, in that order; junction bases with no gene match: 8. CDR3 in DNA: TGTGCCAGCAGTGAGAGGGGGCAGGTACTAGAGACCCAGTACTTC. Translating gives CASSERGQVLETQYF.

To note about this clone: Other DNA sequences in this specimen translate into the identical CDR3. The chain employs TRBV5-8 and TRBJ2-7, with 14 bases lining up with TRBD2. V shed 2 bases and J 4 bases; nucleotides not matched to a gene: 2. The CDR3 loop spans 15 amino acids. Germline assignment: CDR1 SGHTS and CDR2 YDEGEE. The CDR3 DNA follows: TGTGCCAGCAGCTTAGGGACTAGCGGGAGTTACGAGCAGTACTTC. Translating it yields CASSLGTSGSYEQYF. Drawing the rest from reference TRBV5-8 and TRBJ2-7, the complete variable domain is EAGVTQSPTHLIKTRGQQATLRCSPISGHTSVYWYQQALGLGLQFLLWYDEGEERNRGNFPPRFSGRQFPNYSSELNVNALELEDSALYLCASSLGTSGSYEQYFGPGTRLTVT.

The chain combines TRBV28 with TRBJ1-6; no clear D gene. Germline-derived CDR1 and CDR2 are MDHEN and SYDVKM. V dropped 3 bases and J dropped 4 bases, with 13 bases sitting between them. The CDR3 loop spans 16 amino acids. The CDR3 bases are TGTGCCAGCAGTTTTCGACGGGGTCTTTATAATTCACCCCTCCACTTT. It codes for CASSFRRGLYNSPLHF.

The chain combines TRBV5-1 with TRBJ1-2; D is ambiguous. Trimming pared 0 bases from V and 4 bases from J, leaving 7 bases between. This CDR3 is built from 13 residues. Looked up from germline, CDR1 is SGHRS and CDR2 is YFSETQ. Here the CDR3 reads CASSLERTYGYTF. CDR3 sequence (DNA): TGCGCCAGCAGCTTGGAAAGGACCTATGGCTACACCTTC.

The V gene is TRBV6-5, the J gene TRBJ2-1; 7 bases align to TRBD1. Germline V gives CDR1 MNHEY, CDR2 SVGAGI. V shed 8 bases, J shed 4 bases, and the junction held 8 bases outside the gene matches. The CDR3 sequence is 14 residues long. In DNA form, the CDR3 reads TGTGCCAGCCATAACAGGGGAACATACAATGAGCAGTTCTTC. This encodes CASHNRGTYNEQFF.

This clone was seen many times. The V gene is TRBV5-4, the J gene TRBJ2-3, with 12 nucleotides matching TRBD2. J lost 6 bases, V lost 1 base, and 9 bases had no gene match. Germline V gene data show CDR1 as SGHNT and CDR2 as YYREEE (reference sequence). The CDR3 is 17 amino acids. The DNA for the CDR3 is TGTGCCAGCAGCTTGTGGCTAGCGGGAGGGCCTTCTGATACGCAGTATTTT. Translation: CASSLWLAGGPSDTQYF.

This clone was observed a handful of times. The chain has TRBV7-9 and TRBJ2-3; 11 positions match TRBD2. Germline values: CDR1 SEHNR, CDR2 FQNEAQ (reference sequence). The trim removed 5 bases at V and 8 bases at J, leaving 12 bases unmatched. The CDR3 spans 16 residues. This CDR3 is CASSNSGRASIGTQYF. The DNA for the CDR3 is TGTGCCAGCAGCAATAGCGGGAGGGCCTCTATAGGTACGCAGTATTTT.

J is TRBJ2-3 and V is TRBV9, with a weak D call TRBD2 (6 bases). The ends were cut back, 4 bases at V and 5 bases at J, with 14 bases in the middle. Germline V CDR1 and CDR2: SGDLS, YYNGEE. The CDR3 is 14 amino acids. The CDR3 DNA follows: TGTGCCAGCAGCATAAGACTAGGGATAGATACGCAGTATTTT. Translation: CASSIRLGIDTQYF.

CDR3 sequence (DNA): TGCGCCAGCAGCTTGGTTGGTTCGGGCGGAGCTGGGGCCAACGTCCTGACTTTC. It yields the protein CASSLVGSGGAGANVLTF. The V call is TRBV5-1, the J call TRBJ2-6; no reliable D call. Trimming cost V 0 bases and J 2 bases, with 15 bases left between them. Germline-derived CDR1 and CDR2 are SGHRS and YFSETQ. This CDR3 contains 18 residues.

This clone was seen a single time. The chain is built from TRBV11-3 and TRBJ2-7; TRBD2 matches 8 bases. Trimming took 5 bases from V and 6 from J; bases not matched to a gene: 9. The CDR3 consists of 14 residues. Germline V CDR1 and CDR2: SGHNT, YENEEA. This CDR3 reads CASSPGLGSIEQYF. CDR3 sequence (DNA): TGTGCCAGCAGCCCGGGACTAGGATCGATCGAGCAGTACTTC.

This chain connects TRBV30 to TRBJ2-1; D call uncertain. This CDR3 region has 15 residues. Between the trimmed V and J ends, which lost 5 bases and 7 bases, there was a span of 21 bases. The germline CDR1 and CDR2 sequences are GTSNPN and SVGIG (reference sequence). The CDR3 DNA follows: TGTGCCTGGGGTCCCGGTCCCGCGCCGCGGAATGAGCAGTTCTTC. This gives the protein CAWGPGPAPRNEQFF.

This clone was counted a few times. This chain joins TRBV5-1 and TRBJ1-1, with D possibly TRBD1 on 6 matching bases. Trimming pared 4 bases from V and 1 base from J, leaving 11 bases between. CDR1 is SGHRS and CDR2 is YFSETQ in the germline V gene. This CDR3 is 14 amino acids long. The CDR3 here is CASSTDRQNTEAFF. In nucleotides, the CDR3 is TGCGCCAGCAGCACGGACAGACAGAACACTGAAGCTTTCTTT.

The V and J genes are TRBV6-1 and TRBJ1-5, with D perhaps TRBD1 (5 bases). From germline, CDR1 is MNHNS and CDR2 SASEGT. V lost 7 bases, J lost 14 bases, and 12 bases lay in between. CDR3 length: 10 amino acids. In nucleotides, the CDR3 is TGTGCCAGCACGAGGGGAGAGAAGCATTTT. This gives the protein CASTRGEKHF.

The sample holds a few counts of this clone. This chain's CDR3 is CASSTPFDEQYF. DNA of the CDR3: TGTGCCAGTAGTACCCCCTTCGACGAGCAGTACTTC. The gene calls are TRBV19 and TRBJ2-7, with D unclear. Between the trimmed V and J ends, which lost 4 bases and 5 bases, there was a span of 9 bases. This CDR3 has 12 amino acids. In germline, CDR1 is LNHDA, CDR2 SQIVND (reference sequence).

This clone showed up just a few times. The chain combines TRBV29-1 with TRBJ2-5; the match to TRBD2 covers 9 bases. The J call is in doubt because the DNA end fits TRBJ2-7 better. Per the germline V gene, CDR1 is SQVTM and CDR2 is ANQGSEA. This CDR3 has 15 residues. This CDR3 is CSVGPFSGGTYEQYF. CDR3 in DNA: TGCAGCGTTGGCCCATTTAGCGGGGGTACCTACGAGCAGTACTTC.

The V and J genes are TRBV28 and TRBJ2-7; 9 bases match TRBD1. CDR3 length equals 16 residues. After removal of 4 bases from V and 2 bases from J, the junction contained 9 bases not matched to a gene. Germline CDR1 is MDHEN and CDR2 is SYDVKM. The DNA for the CDR3 is TGTGCCAGCAGTTCACCGGGGACAGGGCCCCCCTACGAGCAGTACTTC. This encodes CASSSPGTGPPYEQYF.

The chain carries TRBV28 and TRBJ1-5, with D unresolved. Trimming left V 6 bases short and J 3 bases short, with 18 bases between. Per germline, CDR1 MDHEN and CDR2 SYDVKM. The CDR3 totals 16 residues. CDR3 protein: CASSPGTQPPNQPQHF. The CDR3 DNA follows: TGTGCCAGCAGCCCGGGCACCCAGCCCCCCAATCAGCCCCAGCATTTT.

The chain joins TRBV30 to TRBJ1-5, with 8 bases identical to TRBD1. The CDR3 loop spans 14 amino acids. The V gene's germline CDR1 is GTSNPN and CDR2 SVGIG (reference sequence). With V trimmed by 3 bases and J by 5 bases, 6 bases remained unmatched. The CDR3 sequence: CAWREQGVYQPQHF. The CDR3 region has the DNA TGTGCCTGGAGGGAACAGGGGGTTTATCAGCCCCAGCATTTT.

This chain joins TRBV5-1 and TRBJ2-6, with D perhaps matching TRBD1 or TRBD2 (6 bases each). Between the trimmed V and J ends, which lost 4 bases and 2 bases, there was a span of 16 bases. There are 17 residues in the CDR3. CDR1 is SGHRS and CDR2 is YFSETQ in the germline V gene. The DNA of the CDR3 is TGCGCCAGCAGCGCGGGACCGGGGGCGGCTGGGGCCAACGTCCTGACTTTC. It codes for CASSAGPGAAGANVLTF.

The chain uses TRBV13 and TRBJ1-2; D is unclear. Germline V lookup: CDR1 PRHDT, CDR2 FYEKMQ (reference sequence). V lost 1 base to trimming and J lost 4 bases, with 4 bases between them. The CDR3 has 12 amino acids. CDR3 loop: CASSLAIYGYTF. In DNA form, the CDR3 reads TGTGCCAGCAGCTTAGCTATCTATGGCTACACCTTC.

This chain connects TRBV7-9 to TRBJ2-5; 12 bases are shared with TRBD2. Germline values: CDR1 SEHNR, CDR2 FQNEAQ (reference sequence). With V trimmed by 7 bases and J by 4 bases, 16 bases remained unmatched. The CDR3 has 18 residues. This CDR3 reads CASNDPGRLAGDRETQYF. The CDR3 nucleotides are TGTGCCAGCAACGATCCGGGGAGACTAGCGGGAGACCGAGAGACCCAGTACTTC.

V gene TRBV15 combines with J gene TRBJ2-5; no definite D call. CDR3 size: 11 residues. Germline V gives CDR1 LNHNV, CDR2 YYDKDF (reference sequence). Trimming stripped 1 base from V and 5 bases from J, with 2 bases between. The CDR3: CATSRAETQYF. The CDR3 DNA sequence: TGTGCCACCAGCAGAGCGGAGACCCAGTACTTC.

The genes are TRBV5-6 and TRBJ2-3; possible D gene TRBD2, 6 bases. Germline V gene lookup returns CDR1 SGHDT and CDR2 YYEEEE. Trimming removed 4 bases from V and 0 bases from J, with 12 bases in between. The length of the CDR3 is 15 residues. The CDR3 bases are TGTGCCAGCAGCCCGGGGGTGACTAGCACAGATACGCAGTATTTT. Translating it yields CASSPGVTSTDTQYF.

CDR3 DNA: TGTGCCAGCAGCTTAGGGACAGGGGGTGCAGATACGCAGTATTTT. Protein: CASSLGTGGADTQYF. The chain recombines TRBV7-9 with TRBJ2-3, with 10 nucleotides matching TRBD1. CDR3 length: 15 residues. With V trimmed by 1 base and J by 4 bases, 2 bases remained unmatched. Looked up from germline, CDR1 is SEHNR and CDR2 is FQNEAQ (reference sequence).